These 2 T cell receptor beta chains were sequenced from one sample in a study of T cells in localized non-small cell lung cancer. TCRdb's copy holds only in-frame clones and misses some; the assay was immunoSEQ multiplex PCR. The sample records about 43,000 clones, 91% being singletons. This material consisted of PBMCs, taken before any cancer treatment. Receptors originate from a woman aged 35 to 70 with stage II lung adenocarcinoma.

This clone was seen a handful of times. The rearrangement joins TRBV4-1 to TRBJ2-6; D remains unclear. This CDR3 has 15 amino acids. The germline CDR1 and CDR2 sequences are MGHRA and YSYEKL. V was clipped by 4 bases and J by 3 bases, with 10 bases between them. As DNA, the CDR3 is TGCGCCAGCAGCCCCTCTCCTTTTGGGGCCAACGTCCTGACTTTC. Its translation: CASSPSPFGANVLTF.

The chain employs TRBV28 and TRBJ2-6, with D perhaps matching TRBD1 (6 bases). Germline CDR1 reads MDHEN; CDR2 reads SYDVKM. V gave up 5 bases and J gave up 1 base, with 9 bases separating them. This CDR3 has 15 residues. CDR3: CASSLTGSGANVLTF. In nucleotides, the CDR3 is TGTGCCAGCAGTCTTACAGGGTCTGGGGCCAACGTCCTGACTTTC.